A single T cell receptor (beta chain) is shown here with its context. Germline lookup yields CDR1 MNHEY and CDR2 SVGAGI. V shed 4 bases and J shed 3 bases, with 18 bases lying between them. This CDR3 is built from 16 residues. In assigning cohorts, the study relied on participant-reported clinical history. The data are from a study of blood T cell repertoires in COVID-19. Study in general: Nucleic acid was either cDNA or gDNA, and it came from T cells, B-cell-depleted T cells, or PBMCs.

In the source study's methods: For nucleated cells, counts were estimated from reference gene primer amplification. Data came from immunoSEQ multiplex PCR; TCRdb stores just in-frame clones and leaves some out. V, J and clone size are taken as reported in that table, and D and trimming were inferred from the DNA itself. The table includes a few hundred thousand clones, roughly four fifths detected once. This TCR came from a middle-aged man who had been exposed to COVID-19. The chain uses TRBV6-5 and TRBJ1-1; D not certain. The sample was PBMCs or T cells enriched from blood (not recorded which). The CDR3 protein is CASSFSLMGAYTEAFF. CDR3 sequence (DNA): TGTGCCAGCAGTTTTTCTTTGATGGGCGCGTACACTGAAGCTTTCTTT.